This T cell receptor beta chain is drawn from a study of shared clonotypes between healthy human individuals. Germline CDR1 is SGHDT and CDR2 is YYEEEE. The CDR3 runs 13 residues. The germline V and J ends were trimmed by 5 bases and 5 bases, with 10 bases remaining between them. Naive CD8 cells lacked CD45RO and underwent positive selection for CCR7, leaving out terminally differentiated effector memory CD45RA+ cells. Repertoires were generated with immunoSEQ multiplex PCR, while TCRdb's copy carries only in-frame clones and drops some. The table shows about 2 million clones, with just under 95% occurring only once.

The rearrangement links TRBV5-6 to TRBJ2-2; D perhaps matches TRBD2 (6 bases). This receptor was taken from a man younger than 30 in good health. What was sequenced was naive CD8+ T cells sorted from blood. The CDR3 DNA reads TGTGCCAGCAGACCGACTAGTACCGGGGAGCTGTTTTTT. Protein product: CASRPTSTGELFF.